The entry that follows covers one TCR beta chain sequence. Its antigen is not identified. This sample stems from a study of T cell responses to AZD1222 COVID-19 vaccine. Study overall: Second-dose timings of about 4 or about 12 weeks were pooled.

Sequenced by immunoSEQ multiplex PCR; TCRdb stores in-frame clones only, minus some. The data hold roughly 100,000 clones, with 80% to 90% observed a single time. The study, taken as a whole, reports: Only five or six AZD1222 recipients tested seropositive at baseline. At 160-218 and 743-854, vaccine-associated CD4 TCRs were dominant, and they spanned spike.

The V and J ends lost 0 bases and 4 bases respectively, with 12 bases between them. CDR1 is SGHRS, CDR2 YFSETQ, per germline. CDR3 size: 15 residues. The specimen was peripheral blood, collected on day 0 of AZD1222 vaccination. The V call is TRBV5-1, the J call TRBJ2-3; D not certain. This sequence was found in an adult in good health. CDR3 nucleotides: TGCGCCAGCAGCTTGGATGGGGTGGGTGCAGATACGCAGTATTTT. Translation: CASSLDGVGADTQYF.